A selection of T cell receptor beta chains follows, all from one sample in a study of blood T cell repertoires in COVID-19. The assay was immunoSEQ multiplex PCR, and TCRdb's table has in-frame clones only and misses some. In the table there are some 40,000 clones, about 81% of which are singletons. The material sequenced was peripheral blood. The receptors shown here come from a human donor in a cohort sampled during active or convalescent COVID-19. The donor label of this sample is uncertain. Both conserved end residues are part of each CDR3. Fields, in order: clone size, V gene, J gene, CDR3 protein. Clone sizes are given selectively: once, few, many, or a class where the clone is expanded.

>-|TRBV29-1|TRBJ2-1
CSVDALAYYNEQFF
>-|TRBV10-3|TRBJ1-2
CASNEDGTSYGYTF
>-|TRBV2|TRBJ2-3
CASSPRSQDTQYF
>-|TRBV18|TRBJ1-1
CASSPRTGVSPEAFF
>-|TRBV27|TRBJ2-5
CASSFLPPGGGETQYF
>-|TRBV6-5|TRBJ1-1
CASTAGQGNTEAFF
>-|TRBV3-1/TRBV3-2|TRBJ1-1
CASSRGTARAFF
>-|TRBV14|TRBJ2-7
CASSREGLAGVGEQYF
>-|TRBV5-1|TRBJ2-3
CASSPDSSSTDTQYF
>once|TRBV5-1|TRBJ1-2
CASSIRTGSYGYTF
>-|TRBV4-1|TRBJ2-3
CASSQRLAGDTDTQYF
>-|TRBV2|TRBJ1-2
CASSEARGLGYTF
>few|TRBV3-1/TRBV3-2|TRBJ2-1
CASSQVRGNEQFF
>-|TRBV27|TRBJ2-1
CASSQQGFPPYNEQFF
>-|TRBV11-1|TRBJ2-4
CASSLAHQGSTQYF
>-|TRBV6-5|TRBJ2-2
CASRWTGQGTGELFF
>-|TRBV7-9|TRBJ2-4
CASSLELAKNIQYF
>-|TRBV30|TRBJ2-3
CAWRPSGTSTDTQYF
>-|TRBV29-1|TRBJ2-3
CSVDLLAGDTQYF
>few|TRBV5-1|TRBJ1-2
CASSLSSTANYGYTF
>-|TRBV7-9|TRBJ1-2
CASRLQGEGYGYTF
>-|TRBV4-1|TRBJ2-1
CASSQGRAGSYNEQFF
>-|TRBV19|TRBJ1-2
CASSISPGQRANYGYTF
>-|TRBV3-1/TRBV3-2|TRBJ2-1
CASRPGTTRGNEQFF